Given below is one T cell receptor beta chain in context. As yet, its antigen is unknown. Relative to the germline gene, one junction end is altered; a read error may explain this. This record belongs to a study of breast tumors, draining lymph nodes, adjacent tissues. Study-wide results and limits: Findings are consistent with lymph node origin and intratumoral expansion of most tumor T cells. Tumor repertoires ranked between lymph nodes and nontumor tissue in diversity, with V and J gene preferences. Luminal-like breast cancer showed significantly greater tumor-nontumor repertoire similarity than basal-like breast cancer did. Tumor T cell lymph node origin was a supported hypothesis, not proven.

Breast cancer patients provided tissue from their axillary draining lymph nodes. MiXCR, run by TCRdb on the multiplex PCR reads, gives a single entry per CDR3 protein. The sample contains about 180,000 distinct CDR3 sequences, 30% to 35% of which appear only once. Germline assignment: CDR1 MNHEY and CDR2 SVGEGT. The CDR3 is 16 residues long. The V call is TRBV6-2 or TRBV6-3, the J call TRBJ1-3; maybe TRBD1 (5 bases). Sequencing was carried out using axillary lymph node tissue. This receptor was identified in a female donor with breast cancer. Some clones in this sample may be carry-over from other donors' samples. The CDR3 sequence: CATSRRGRTEGNTIYF. The CDR3 DNA reads TGTGCCACCAGTCGGCGGGGCCGAACCGAAGGAAACACCATATATTTT.